Listed below are T cell receptor beta chains from one sample, sequenced in a study of monozygotic twins with inflammatory bowel disease. TCRdb reanalyzed the 5' RACE reads, giving one entry per CDR3 protein sequence and no DNA. The repertoire table contains a few hundred thousand distinct CDR3 sequences. Sequencing was carried out using blood. Receptors were obtained from a human donor with ulcerative colitis or Crohn's disease, or a healthy co-twin of an affected twin (not recorded which). Each CDR3 is given with its conserved first and last residue.

v_call	cdr3_length	j_call	cdr3_aa
TRBV27	13	TRBJ1-6	CASKDRDNSPLHF
TRBV6-1	15	TRBJ1-5	CASSPLDRGNQPQHF
TRBV5-1	13	TRBJ2-2	CASSLATGGELFF
TRBV28	14	TRBJ2-7	CASSFQLGMGEQYF
TRBV5-1	17	TRBJ2-1	CASSSETGVSSYNEQFF
TRBV20-1	14	TRBJ2-2	CSARVGANTGELFF
TRBV11-2	15	TRBJ2-1	CASRGVAFSYNEQFF
TRBV6-2/TRBV6-3	15	TRBJ1-1	CASSYYPGLYTEAFF
TRBV11-2	16	TRBJ2-1	CASSLLGTGDYNEQFF
TRBV7-8	18	TRBJ2-6	CASSLQGGLRSGANVLTF
TRBV7-6	20	TRBJ2-2	CASSLASPSGRGSHTGELFF
TRBV5-1	14	TRBJ2-3	CASSPWTSSDTQYF
TRBV29-1	14	TRBJ2-7	CSVYSGGGTYEQYF
TRBV2	13	TRBJ2-1	CASFGQGGPGQFF
TRBV2	19	TRBJ2-3	CASRKLPGTGSTSTDTQYF
TRBV7-2	15	TRBJ1-2	CASREAAHSNYGYTF
TRBV28	16	TRBJ2-1	CASLTGLGRRHNEQFF
TRBV7-2	16	TRBJ2-3	CASSLVEGGFTDTQYF
TRBV11-2	17	TRBJ2-5	CASRVQGLAGGQETQYF
TRBV7-2	14	TRBJ2-7	CAGSPGWGFREQYF
TRBV5-1	15	TRBJ2-1	CASSSASGGFDEQFF
TRBV20-1	12	TRBJ2-1	CSASPRGGKQFF
TRBV12-3/TRBV12-4	15	TRBJ1-1	CASSFHRGANTEAFF
TRBV20-1	13	TRBJ2-1	CSARVREGGEQFF
TRBV5-1	15	TRBJ1-2	CASSLARDTRNGYTF
TRBV20-1	15	TRBJ2-7	CSARDPSGASVEQYF
TRBV20-1	17	TRBJ2-1	CSARDVQGEFSYNEQFF
TRBV5-1	16	TRBJ2-2	CASSLDTGRWTGELFF
TRBV9	16	TRBJ2-2	CASSASGTRYTGELFF
TRBV5-4	13	TRBJ2-3	CASSVGTTDTQYF
TRBV7-2	16	TRBJ1-1	CASSFHQRPLNTEAFF
TRBV12-3/TRBV12-4	17	TRBJ1-2	CASSILGGGRFIDGYTF
TRBV4-1	14	TRBJ2-1	CASSAETVWNEQFF
TRBV18	13	TRBJ1-1	CASSPKDRAEAFF
TRBV5-1	15	TRBJ2-3	CASSLEGKGADTQYF
TRBV4-3	16	TRBJ2-7	CASSQDLSGSTYEQYF
TRBV7-9	11	TRBJ2-7	CASSVGNEQYF
TRBV6-5	13	TRBJ1-2	CASSTTGREGYTF
TRBV12-3/TRBV12-4	13	TRBJ1-5	CASSPHRNQPQHF
TRBV5-1	14	TRBJ2-3	CASSFPLATDTQYF